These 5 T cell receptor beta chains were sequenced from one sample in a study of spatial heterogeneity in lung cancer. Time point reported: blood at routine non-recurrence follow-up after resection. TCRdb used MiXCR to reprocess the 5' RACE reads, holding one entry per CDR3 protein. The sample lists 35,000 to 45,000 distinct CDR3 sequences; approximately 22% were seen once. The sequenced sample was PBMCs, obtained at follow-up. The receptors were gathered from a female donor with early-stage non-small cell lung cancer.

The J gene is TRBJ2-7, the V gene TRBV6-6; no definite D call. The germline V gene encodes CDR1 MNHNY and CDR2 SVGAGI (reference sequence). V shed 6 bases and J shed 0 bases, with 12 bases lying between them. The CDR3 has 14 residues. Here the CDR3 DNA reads TGTGCCAGCAGCTTGGACCGCAGCTCCTACGAGCAGTACTTC. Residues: CASSLDRSSYEQYF.

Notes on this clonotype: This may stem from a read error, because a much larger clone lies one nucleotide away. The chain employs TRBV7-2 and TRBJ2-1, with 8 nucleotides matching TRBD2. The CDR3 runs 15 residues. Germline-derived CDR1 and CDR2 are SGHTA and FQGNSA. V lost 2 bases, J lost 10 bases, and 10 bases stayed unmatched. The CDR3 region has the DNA TGTGCCAGCAGCTTAAGAAGCGGGAGACGGGGGGAGCAGTTCTTC. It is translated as CASSLRSGRRGEQFF. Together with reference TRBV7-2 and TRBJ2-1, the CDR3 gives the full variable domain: GAGVSQSPSNKVTEKGKDVELRCDPISGHTALYWYRQSLGQGLEFLIYFQGNSAPDKSGLPSDRFSAERTGGSVSTLTIQRTQQEDSAVYLCASSLRSGRRGEQFFGPGTRLTVL.

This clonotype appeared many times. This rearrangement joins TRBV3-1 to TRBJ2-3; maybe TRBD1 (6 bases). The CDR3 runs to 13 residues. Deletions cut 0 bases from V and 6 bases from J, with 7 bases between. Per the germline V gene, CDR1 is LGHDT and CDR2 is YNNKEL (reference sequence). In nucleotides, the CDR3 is TGTGCCAGCAGCCAAGAAAGGGGGGATACGCAGTATTTT. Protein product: CASSQERGDTQYF.

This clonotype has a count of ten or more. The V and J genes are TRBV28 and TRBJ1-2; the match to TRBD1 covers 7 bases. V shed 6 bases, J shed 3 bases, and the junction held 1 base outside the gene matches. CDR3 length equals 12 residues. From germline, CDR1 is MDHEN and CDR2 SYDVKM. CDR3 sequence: CASSTGDYGYTF. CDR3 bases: TGTGCCAGCAGCACAGGGGACTATGGCTACACCTTC.

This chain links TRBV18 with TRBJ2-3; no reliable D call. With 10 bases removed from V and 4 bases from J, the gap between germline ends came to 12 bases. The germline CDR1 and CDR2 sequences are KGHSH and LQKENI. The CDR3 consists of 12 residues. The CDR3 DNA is TGTGCCACCGGGTACGGCGCAGATACGCAGTATTTT. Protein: CATGYGADTQYF.